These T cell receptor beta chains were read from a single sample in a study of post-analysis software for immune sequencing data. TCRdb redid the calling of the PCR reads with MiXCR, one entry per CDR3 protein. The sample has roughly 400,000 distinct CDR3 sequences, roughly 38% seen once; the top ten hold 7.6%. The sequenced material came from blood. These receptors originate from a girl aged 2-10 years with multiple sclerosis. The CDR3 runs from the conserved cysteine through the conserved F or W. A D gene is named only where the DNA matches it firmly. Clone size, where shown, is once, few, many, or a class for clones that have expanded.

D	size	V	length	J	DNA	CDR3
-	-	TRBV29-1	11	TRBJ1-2	TGCAGCGTTGGTCGGGCGGATGGCTACACCTTC	CSVGRADGYTF
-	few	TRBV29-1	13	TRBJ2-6	TGCAGCGTCTGGCGCTCTGGGGCCAACGTCCTGACTTTC	CSVWRSGANVLTF
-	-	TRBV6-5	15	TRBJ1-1	TGTGCCAGCAGTTACACGGACAGCAGGAGCACTGAAGCTTTCTTT	CASSYTDSRSTEAFF
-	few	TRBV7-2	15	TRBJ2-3	TGTGCCAGCAGCTTAGCGGAGACTAGCACAGATACGCAGTATTTT	CASSLAETSTDTQYF
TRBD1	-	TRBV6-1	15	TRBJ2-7	TGTGCCAGCAGCGAAGCCGGGACAGGGGCGTACGAGCAGTACTTC	CASSEAGTGAYEQYF
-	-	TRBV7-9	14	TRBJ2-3	TGTGCCAGCATGATACAGGGGGGGACAGATACGCGGTATTTT	CASMIQGGTDTRYF
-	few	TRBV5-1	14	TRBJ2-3	TGCGCCAGCAGCTTGTTCAGTACCGCAGATACGCAGTATTTT	CASSLFSTADTQYF
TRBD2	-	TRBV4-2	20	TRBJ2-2	TGTGCCAGCAGCCAAGATCATCTACTAGCGGGAGGGTCGAACACCGGGGAGCTGTTTTTT	CASSQDHLLAGGSNTGELFF
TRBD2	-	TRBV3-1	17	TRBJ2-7	TGTGCCAGCAGCCAAGATCGTTTACTAGCGGACTCCTACGAGCAGTACTTC	CASSQDRLLADSYEQYF
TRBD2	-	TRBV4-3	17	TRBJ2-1	TGCGCCAGCAGCCAAGATATGACTAGCGGGAGTCACAATGAGCAGTTCTTC	CASSQDMTSGSHNEQFF
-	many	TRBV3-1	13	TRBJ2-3	TGTGCCAGCAGCCCCTCGGGCACAGATACGCAGTATTTT	CASSPSGTDTQYF
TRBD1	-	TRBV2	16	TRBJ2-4	TGTGCCAGCAGTGACAGCCTCCGGGACAGGTTAAACATTCAGTACTTC	CASSDSLRDRLNIQYF
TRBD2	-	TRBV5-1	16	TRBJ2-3	TGCGCCAGCAGCTTGGATAGGACTAGGCGGACAGATACGCAGTATTTT	CASSLDRTRRTDTQYF
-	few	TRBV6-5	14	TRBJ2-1	TGTGCCAGCAGTTACTCGACTTCCTACAATGAGCAGTTCTTC	CASSYSTSYNEQFF
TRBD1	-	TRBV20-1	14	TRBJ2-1	TGCAGTGCTGACCGAGGGGGCGGAGACAATGAGCAGTTCTTC	CSADRGGGDNEQFF
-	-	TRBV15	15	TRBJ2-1	TGTGCCACCAGCAGAGATGGGGGCCTAAACAATGAGCAGTTCTTC	CATSRDGGLNNEQFF
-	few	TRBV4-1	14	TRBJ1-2	TGCGCCAGCAGCCAAGTGGGGCAAGAGTATGGCTACACCTTC	CASSQVGQEYGYTF
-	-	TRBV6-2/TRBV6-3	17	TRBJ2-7	TGTGCCAGCAGTTACCAGCGAACTTACACCGCTCGGGACGAGCAGTACTTC	CASSYQRTYTARDEQYF
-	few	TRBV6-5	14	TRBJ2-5	TGTGCCAGCAGTTACTCGGGAGGGGGAGAGACCCAGTACTTC	CASSYSGGGETQYF
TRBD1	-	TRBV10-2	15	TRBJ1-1	TGCGCCAGCAGCTCGGACAGGGGGAAGAATACTGAAGCTTTCTTT	CASSSDRGKNTEAFF
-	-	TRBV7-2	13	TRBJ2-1	TGTACCAGCAGCTTGGGGGGATCGGATGAGCAGTTCTTC	CTSSLGGSDEQFF
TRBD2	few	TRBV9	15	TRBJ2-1	TGTGCCAGCAGCCCGGGACTAGCAGAAAACAATGAGCAGTTCTTC	CASSPGLAENNEQFF
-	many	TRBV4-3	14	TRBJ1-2	TGCGCCAGCAGCCTCTACAGCGCCAACTATGGCTACACCTTC	CASSLYSANYGYTF
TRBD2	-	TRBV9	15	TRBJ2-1	TGTGCCAGCAGCCGTAGCGGGAGCTCCTACAATGAGCAGTTCTTC	CASSRSGSSYNEQFF
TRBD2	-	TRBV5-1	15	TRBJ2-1	TGCGCCAGCAGCTTGTCGCAGCGGGGCTTGGGGGAGCAGTTCTTC	CASSLSQRGLGEQFF
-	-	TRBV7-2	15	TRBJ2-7	TGTGCCAGCAGCTTAGTAAGGCAGTCGACCTACGAGCAGTACTTC	CASSLVRQSTYEQYF
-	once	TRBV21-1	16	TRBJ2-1	TGTGCCAGCCAGATACGGGGCAGCCTACTGGACAATGAGCAGTTCTTC	CASQIRGSLLDNEQFF
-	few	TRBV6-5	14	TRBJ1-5	TGTGCCAGCAGTGAACAGGGAAGGGATCAGCCCCAGCATTTT	CASSEQGRDQPQHF
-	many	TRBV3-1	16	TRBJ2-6	TGTGCCAGCAGTTACCAAGGGACGACAGGGGCCAACGTCCTGACTTTC	CASSYQGTTGANVLTF
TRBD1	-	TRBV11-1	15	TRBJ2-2	TGTGCCAGCAGCGCCGGGACAGGGTCCACCGGGGAGCTGTTTTTT	CASSAGTGSTGELFF
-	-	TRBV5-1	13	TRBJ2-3	TGCGCCAGCAGGAGGGCTAGCACAGATACGCAGTATTTT	CASRRASTDTQYF
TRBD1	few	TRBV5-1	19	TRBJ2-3	TGCGCCAGCAGACCCACCGGGACAGGATTATTAGGAGGCACAGATACGCAGTATTTT	CASRPTGTGLLGGTDTQYF
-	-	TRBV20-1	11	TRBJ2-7	TGCAGTGCTGATTTACGGGACGAGCAGTACTTC	CSADLRDEQYF
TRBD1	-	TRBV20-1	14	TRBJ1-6	TGCAGTGCTAGAGCCGGGACAGGGGGTTCACCCCTCCACTTT	CSARAGTGGSPLHF
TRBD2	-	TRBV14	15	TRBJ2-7	TGTGCCAGCAGCAACGGACTAGCGGGCTACTACGAGCAGTACTTC	CASSNGLAGYYEQYF